A selection of T cell receptor beta chains follows, all from one sample in a study of HIV-infected patients and healthy controls. TCRdb re-derived calls from the 5' RACE reads in MiXCR, one entry per CDR3 protein. The sample lists fewer than 20,000 distinct CDR3 sequences, more than 7.5% occurring once. Sample: blood, taken during antiretroviral therapy. All receptors derive from an adult with HIV infection. Each CDR3 is given with its conserved first and last residue. D genes are given only for firm matches. Only some rows state a clone size, as once, few, many or a class for expanded clones.

j_call	v_call	clone_size	d_call	cdr3_nt	cdr3_aa
TRBJ2-5	TRBV21-1	many	NA	TGTGCCAGCAGCAATTTTGGGGACCACCTGTACCAAGAGACCCAGTACTTC	CASSNFGDHLYQETQYF
TRBJ2-7	TRBV6-2/TRBV6-3	many	NA	TGTGCCAGCATTACCGATCCCGTCAAGTACGAGCAGTACTTC	CASITDPVKYEQYF
TRBJ1-4	TRBV6-5	NA	TRBD1	TGTGCCAGCAGCCAGACAGGGGAAAGGGAAAAACTGTTTTTT	CASSQTGEREKLFF
TRBJ2-7	TRBV5-4	many	TRBD1	TGTGCCAGCAGTTTTAGTCAGGGGGCCCCAGGCTACGAGCAGTACTTC	CASSFSQGAPGYEQYF
TRBJ2-1	TRBV10-1	NA	TRBD2	TGCGCCAGCATTTTTCCCGGGACTAGCGAGGATGAGCAGTTCTTC	CASIFPGTSEDEQFF
TRBJ1-1	TRBV4-1	many	NA	TGCGCCAGCAGATTATCTGTGAGCACTGAAGCTTTCTTT	CASRLSVSTEAFF
TRBJ1-5	TRBV20-1	many	TRBD1	TGCAGTGCCCCGGACAGGCGGAATCAGCCCCAGCATTTT	CSAPDRRNQPQHF
TRBJ1-4	TRBV4-1	many	NA	TGCGCCAGCAGCCAAGAAGCGCCCACTAATGAAAAACTGTTTTTT	CASSQEAPTNEKLFF
TRBJ2-7	TRBV2	NA	NA	TGTGCCAGCAGAGCGACCGAGCAGTACTTC	CASRATEQYF
TRBJ2-3	TRBV6-5	NA	NA	TGTGCCAGCAGTTACTCCACGAGCACAGATACGCAGTATTTT	CASSYSTSTDTQYF
TRBJ1-1	TRBV6-5	many	NA	TGTGCCAGCAGTTATTCCCCCACAGCGAACACTGAAGCTTTCTTT	CASSYSPTANTEAFF
TRBJ2-5	TRBV15	many	TRBD1	TGTGCCACCAGCAGGGAGGCACAGGGGAAAGAGACCCAGTACTTC	CATSREAQGKETQYF
TRBJ2-3	TRBV3-1	many	TRBD2	TGTGCCAGCAGCCACCTATCGGGAGGATTCGGCACAGATACGCAGTATTTT	CASSHLSGGFGTDTQYF
TRBJ2-5	TRBV12-3/TRBV12-4	NA	TRBD2	TGTGCCAGCAGTTGGGGACTAGCGGGATCCCAAGAAACCCAGTACTTC	CASSWGLAGSQETQYF
TRBJ2-7	TRBV9	many	TRBD2	TGTGCCAGCAGCGACCTGCTAGCGGCGACGCAGTACTTC	CASSDLLAATQYF
TRBJ2-1	TRBV20-1	many	NA	TGCAGTGCTAGAGATTTAGGGGTAGAGCGAATCTACAATGAGCAGTTCTTC	CSARDLGVERIYNEQFF
TRBJ2-5	TRBV28	many	NA	TGTGCCAGCAGTTTATCGGGGAAGGAGACCCAGTACTTC	CASSLSGKETQYF
TRBJ1-1	TRBV5-1	many	TRBD1	TGCGCCAGCAGCTTTTCCGGGACAGAGAACACTGAAGCTTTCTTT	CASSFSGTENTEAFF
TRBJ2-7	TRBV6-5	many	TRBD1	TGTGCCAGCAGGACCGGGACAGGCTACGAGCAGTACTTC	CASRTGTGYEQYF
TRBJ1-2	TRBV3-1	many	NA	TGTGCCAGCAGTGACGACACCTACTATGGCTACACCTTC	CASSDDTYYGYTF
TRBJ2-3	TRBV4-1	many	NA	TGCGCCAGCAGCCAAGAAGAGACTAGCACAGATACGCAGTATTTT	CASSQEETSTDTQYF
TRBJ2-1	TRBV5-4	medium-sized	TRBD1	TGTGCCAGCTTTGTGGGACAGGGATACAATGAGCAGTTCTTC	CASFVGQGYNEQFF
TRBJ2-7	TRBV9	many	TRBD1	TGTGCCAGCAGCGTCGGACAGGGGGGCTACGAGCAGTACTTC	CASSVGQGGYEQYF
TRBJ2-5	TRBV3-1	many	NA	TGTGCCAGCAGCCTCCGGGGGAGGCTGGAGACCCAGTACTTC	CASSLRGRLETQYF
TRBJ1-2	TRBV28	many	NA	TGTGCCAGCAGTTCCTCCAGGGTTGAGGACTATGGCTACACCTTC	CASSSSRVEDYGYTF
TRBJ1-5	TRBV19	many	NA	TGTGCCAGTATCGAAACAGGGTTGGGCAATCAGCCCCAGCATTTT	CASIETGLGNQPQHF
TRBJ1-1	TRBV28	NA	NA	TGTGCCAGCCGGACCGCTCAAATGAACACTGAAGCTTTCTTT	CASRTAQMNTEAFF
TRBJ2-5	TRBV11-2	NA	NA	TGTGCCAGCAGCTTAGATCTCCCCGGTCAAGAGACCCAGTACTTC	CASSLDLPGQETQYF
TRBJ2-1	TRBV20-1	NA	TRBD2	TGCAGTGCGAGTCGGATAGCGGGCTACAATGAGCAGTTCTTC	CSASRIAGYNEQFF
TRBJ1-4	TRBV30	many	TRBD1	TGTGCCTGGAGTAGCACCGGGACAGGGGTTGAAAAACTGTTTTTT	CAWSSTGTGVEKLFF
TRBJ2-1	TRBV19	few	NA	TGTGCCAGTAGTATGATTGGAGGGGGCATCTACAATGAGCAGTTCTTC	CASSMIGGGIYNEQFF
TRBJ2-5	TRBV6-5	many	TRBD2	TGTGCCAGCAGTTGGCGGGAGGCACAAGAGACCCAGTACTTC	CASSWREAQETQYF
TRBJ1-1	TRBV6-5	NA	NA	TGTGCCAGCAGTTACTCGAACGTCGGGAACACTGAAGCTTTCTTT	CASSYSNVGNTEAFF
TRBJ1-6	TRBV28	many	NA	TGTGCCAGCAGTTCCCCCACATTGGTTAGTTCACCCCTCCACTTT	CASSSPTLVSSPLHF
TRBJ2-6	TRBV4-1	NA	NA	TGCGCCAGCAGCCAACCCGGGGCAGTTTCTGGGGCCAACGTCCTGACTTTC	CASSQPGAVSGANVLTF
TRBJ2-3	TRBV6-5	many	NA	TGTGCCAGCAGCCACGTGAGAGGGGGGCCTCGCGGGGATACGCAGTATTTT	CASSHVRGGPRGDTQYF
TRBJ1-1	TRBV18	medium-sized	NA	TGTGCCAGCTCAATACGGGACTCAAGGAACACTGAAGCTTTCTTT	CASSIRDSRNTEAFF
TRBJ1-4	TRBV27	many	NA	TGTGCCAGCAGTTCGGACAGTGAAAAACTGTTTTTT	CASSSDSEKLFF
TRBJ2-1	TRBV2	many	TRBD2	TGTGCCAGCAGTAGGACTAGCGGGGGTGCCAATGAGCAGTTCTTC	CASSRTSGGANEQFF